The 25 T cell receptor beta chains below all came from one sample that was sequenced in a study of blood T cell repertoires in COVID-19. The repertoire was sequenced with immunoSEQ multiplex PCR; TCRdb's copy has only in-frame clones and lacks some. The sample shows 60,000 to 70,000 clones, around four fifths of them seen only once. The sequenced material came from peripheral blood. These receptors were taken from a woman in her 70s with acute or convalescent COVID-19.

The J gene is TRBJ1-4, the V gene TRBV4-1, with D possibly matching TRBD1 (5 bases). The germline V gene has CDR1 MGHRA and CDR2 YSYEKL. V gave up 5 bases and J gave up 6 bases, with 22 bases separating them. The CDR3 has 17 amino acids. This CDR3 reads CASSFRAGHIRDEKLFF. The DNA for the CDR3 is TGCGCCAGCAGCTTCAGGGCTGGTCACATTCGGGATGAAAAACTGTTTTTT.

The chain joins TRBV14 to TRBJ2-3, with 7 bases lining up with TRBD2. The V gene's germline CDR1 is SGHDN and CDR2 FVKESK. V gave up 4 bases and J gave up 2 bases; unmatched junction bases: 6. This CDR3 has 15 residues. CDR3 sequence (DNA): TGTGCCAGCAGCCCCCTAGCGGCCTACACAGATACGCAGTATTTT. Amino acids: CASSPLAAYTDTQYF.

V and J are TRBV19 and TRBJ2-3; D is possibly TRBD2 (6 bases). This CDR3 comprises 17 residues. V dropped 5 bases and J dropped 2 bases, with 20 bases sitting between them. The germline CDR1 and CDR2 sequences are LNHDA and SQIVND (reference sequence). CDR3 bases: TGTGCCAGTAGTGGAGTCTCTGGGGGACTCAACACAGATACGCAGTATTTT. Translating gives CASSGVSGGLNTDTQYF.

This sequence joins TRBV7-2 and TRBJ1-6; D might be TRBD1 (5 bases). V gave up 4 bases and J gave up 8 bases, with 15 bases separating them. The CDR3 runs to 15 residues. Germline CDR1 SGHTA, CDR2 FQGNSA. The CDR3 DNA follows: TGTGCCAGCAGCTCACCACCGACGGGGGATTCACCCCTCCACTTT. The encoded protein is CASSSPPTGDSPLHF.

The chain has TRBV3-1 (or the pseudogene TRBV3-2) and TRBJ1-5; 9 positions agree with TRBD1. The length of the CDR3 is 14 residues. Trimming removed 4 bases from V and 7 bases from J; junction bases left unmatched: 5. Germline V lookup: CDR1 LGHDT, CDR2 YNNKEL (reference sequence). CDR3 residues: CASSLGQGNQPQHF. The CDR3 bases are TGTGCCAGCAGCCTGGGACAGGGTAACCAGCCCCAGCATTTT.

The V and J genes are TRBV28 and TRBJ2-3; TRBD2 matches 7 bases. Germline CDR1 MDHEN, CDR2 SYDVKM. V lost 5 bases, J lost 2 bases, and 13 bases stayed unmatched. There are 17 residues in the CDR3. CDR3: CASSPLQTRLATDTQYF. The CDR3 nucleotides read TGTGCCAGCAGTCCACTCCAGACAAGACTAGCCACAGATACGCAGTATTTT.

A few counts support this clone. This chain joins TRBV6-5 and TRBJ1-2; a weak D match, TRBD1 (5 bases). Trimming shortened V by 5 bases and J by 6 bases, and 19 bases separated the two germline ends. The CDR3 runs 15 residues. Per the germline V gene, CDR1 is MNHEY and CDR2 is SVGAGI. The CDR3 DNA reads as TGTGCCAGCAGTCCCCCGGGACTCGGGGGGAATGGCTACACCTTC. The encoded protein is CASSPPGLGGNGYTF.

The rearrangement links TRBV5-1 to TRBJ2-7; 12 positions match TRBD2. CDR1 and CDR2 (germline): SGHRS, YFSETQ. V shed 4 bases, J shed 7 bases, and the junction held 9 bases outside the gene matches. This CDR3 contains 15 residues. CDR3 amino acids: CASSLTSGGFGEQYF. In nucleotides, the CDR3 is TGCGCCAGCAGCCTTACTAGCGGGGGGTTTGGTGAGCAGTACTTC.

The rearrangement joins TRBV7-8 to TRBJ1-5; a possible D gene is TRBD1 (5 bases). V lost 2 bases, J lost 2 bases, and 10 bases lay in between. The CDR3 covers 15 residues. Per germline, CDR1 SGHVS and CDR2 FQNEAQ. Here the CDR3 reads CASSLQGWGNQPQHF. CDR3 nucleotides: TGTGCCAGCAGCTTACAGGGTTGGGGCAATCAGCCCCAGCATTTT.

The chain employs TRBV11-2 and TRBJ1-4, with D uncertain. The CDR3 is made up of 17 amino acids. V was shortened by 1 base and J by 8 bases, with 20 bases between the two germline ends. The germline gives CDR1 SGHAT, CDR2 FQNNGV. CDR3 nucleotides: TGTGCCAGCAGCTTAGGAGGTCAATGGGTAGGAAGAGAAAAACTGTTTTTT. It translates to CASSLGGQWVGREKLFF. Together with reference TRBV11-2 and TRBJ1-4, the CDR3 gives the full variable domain: EAGVAQSPRYKIIEKRQSVAFWCNPISGHATLYWYQQILGQGPKLLIQFQNNGVVDDSQLPKDRFSAERLKGVDSTLKIQPAKLEDSAVYLCASSLGGQWVGREKLFFGSGTQLSVL.

The chain uses TRBV7-2 and TRBJ2-7, with TRBD2 identical over 9 bases. Germline trimming cut 2 bases from V and 5 bases from J; bases unmatched to any gene: 4. The CDR3 has 14 residues. Per the germline V gene, CDR1 is SGHTA and CDR2 is FQGNSA. The CDR3 loop is CASSLRRGGHEQYF. CDR3 bases: TGTGCCAGCAGCTTACGGCGGGGGGGCCACGAGCAGTACTTC.

This chain joins TRBV10-3 and TRBJ2-5; 8 bases fit TRBD1. The CDR3 runs to 17 residues. V lost 6 bases to trimming and J lost 5 bases; unmatched junction nucleotides: 17. Germline values: CDR1 ENHRY, CDR2 SYGVKD. The DNA for the CDR3 is TGTGCCATCAGCCCCGAGAAGTGGGAAACAGGGGGGGAGACCCAGTACTTC. Residues: CAISPEKWETGGETQYF.

This CDR3 reads CASSLDAVGRGARETQYF. The CDR3 bases are TGTGCCAGCAGCTTAGATGCTGTGGGGCGGGGGGCCCGAGAGACCCAGTACTTC. This rearrangement joins TRBV7-8 to TRBJ2-5; 8 bases map to TRBD2. J was trimmed by 4 bases and V by 1 base; bases with no gene match: 14. CDR1 and CDR2 (germline): SGHVS, FQNEAQ. The length of the CDR3 is 18 residues.

The chain joins TRBV5-8 to TRBJ2-1; possibly TRBD2 for D (6 bases). Trimming cost V 2 bases and J 7 bases, with 13 bases left between them. The CDR3 is 14 amino acids. Germline CDR1 SGHTS, CDR2 YDEGEE. The CDR3 DNA sequence: TGTGCCAGCAGCTTCGGGCGGGGATTGAATGAGCAGTTCTTC. It codes for CASSFGRGLNEQFF.

V and J are TRBV27 and TRBJ1-1; 9 bases are a match to TRBD1. Looked up from germline, CDR1 is MNHEY and CDR2 is SMNVEV (reference sequence). CDR3 length: 16 residues. V gave up 2 bases and J gave up 4 bases; unmatched junction bases: 8. The CDR3 region is CASSLLRTGEGTEAFF. The CDR3 DNA is TGTGCCAGCAGTTTACTCCGGACAGGGGAGGGCACTGAAGCTTTCTTT.

The V call is TRBV9, the J call TRBJ1-1; no definite D call. Trimming took 4 bases from V and 3 from J, leaving 10 bases between them. Germline V gene data show CDR1 as SGDLS and CDR2 as YYNGEE. CDR3 length equals 13 residues. The CDR3 reads CASSRNPDTEAFF. The CDR3 nucleotides are TGTGCCAGCAGCCGAAACCCAGACACTGAAGCTTTCTTT.

The rearrangement joins TRBV3-1 (or the pseudogene TRBV3-2) to TRBJ1-6; 7 bases are shared with TRBD1. Trimming removed 1 base from V and 10 bases from J; junction bases left unmatched: 10. In germline, CDR1 is LGHDT, CDR2 YNNKEL (reference sequence). The CDR3 contains 16 residues. CDR3 loop: CASSQGDRGRGSPLHF. Here the CDR3 DNA reads TGTGCCAGCAGCCAAGGGGACAGAGGTCGCGGCTCACCCCTCCACTTT.

This rearrangement joins TRBV5-1 to TRBJ1-3; D is ambiguous. The CDR3 has 14 amino acids. The germline CDR1 and CDR2 sequences are SGHRS and YFSETQ. The germline V and J ends were trimmed by 2 bases and 3 bases, with 9 bases remaining between them. The CDR3 sequence: CASSFREGGNTIYF. The CDR3 DNA reads as TGCGCCAGCAGCTTTCGGGAGGGTGGAAACACCATATATTTT.

J is TRBJ2-7 and V is TRBV11-3; perhaps TRBD2 as D (5 bases). The V end lost 8 bases, the J end lost 7 bases, and 18 bases lay between the germline ends. Germline V gives CDR1 SGHNT, CDR2 YENEEA. There are 13 residues in the CDR3. The CDR3 sequence is CASGQWLAEEQYF. In DNA form, the CDR3 reads TGTGCCAGCGGCCAGTGGCTAGCTGAGGAGCAGTACTTC.

The gene calls are TRBV7-9 and TRBJ1-5; the D is unclear. The ends were cut back, 3 bases at V and 6 bases at J, with 9 bases in the middle. The CDR3 sequence is 13 residues long. Germline V gives CDR1 SEHNR, CDR2 FQNEAQ (reference sequence). CDR3 sequence reads: CASSFTGVQPQHF. The DNA for the CDR3 is TGTGCCAGCAGCTTTACGGGAGTTCAGCCCCAGCATTTT.

The genes are TRBV3-1 (or the pseudogene TRBV3-2) and TRBJ2-2; 9 positions match TRBD2. Germline V lookup: CDR1 LGHDT, CDR2 YNNKEL (reference sequence). The CDR3 is made up of 18 amino acids. The ends lost 5 bases at V and 0 bases at J; junction bases unmatched: 10. CDR3 in amino acids: CASSARRAGGTNTGELFF. The CDR3 DNA reads as TGTGCCAGCAGCGCGAGGCGGGCGGGGGGGACGAACACCGGGGAGCTGTTTTTT.

CDR3 amino acids: CASSLAGIGELFF. In DNA, the CDR3 is TGCGCCAGCAGCTTGGCCGGGATCGGGGAGCTGTTTTTT. The chain links TRBV5-1 to TRBJ2-2; D is perhaps TRBD2 (5 bases). V lost 0 bases and J 7 bases, leaving 7 bases between the germline ends. Germline CDR1 is SGHRS and CDR2 is YFSETQ. This CDR3 contains 13 residues.

V gene TRBV28 combines with J gene TRBJ1-2; 7 bases match TRBD1. V dropped 6 bases and J dropped 5; count of bases not matched to a gene: 6. Germline V lookup: CDR1 MDHEN, CDR2 SYDVKM. This CDR3 region has 13 residues. The CDR3 bases are TGTGCCAGCAGAGGTGGGACAGTATATGGCTACACCTTC. Translation gives CASRGGTVYGYTF.

This clone was counted once. The V gene is TRBV5-1, the J gene TRBJ1-2; the D gene is possibly TRBD1 (6 bases). V dropped 4 bases and J dropped 5 bases, with 15 bases sitting between them. The V gene's germline CDR1 is SGHRS and CDR2 YFSETQ. The CDR3 is made up of 14 amino acids. CDR3 protein: CASSRSGTTYGYTF. The CDR3 bases are TGCGCCAGCAGCAGATCCGGGACAACTTATGGCTACACCTTC.

This chain links TRBV18 with TRBJ1-2; weak D call: TRBD1 (5 bases). CDR1 KGHSH and CDR2 LQKENI come from the germline V gene. The CDR3 contains 13 residues. V lost 3 bases and J lost 0, with 5 bases in between. The CDR3 spells CASSPDTNYGYTF. DNA for the CDR3: TGTGCCAGCTCACCGGACACTAACTATGGCTACACCTTC.